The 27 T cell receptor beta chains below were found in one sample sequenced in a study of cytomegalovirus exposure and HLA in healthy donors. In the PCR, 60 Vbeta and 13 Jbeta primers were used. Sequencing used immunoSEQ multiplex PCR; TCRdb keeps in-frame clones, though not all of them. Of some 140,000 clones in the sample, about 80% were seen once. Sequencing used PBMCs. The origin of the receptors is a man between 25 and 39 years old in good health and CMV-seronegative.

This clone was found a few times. The CDR3 DNA follows: TGCGCCAGCAGCCTATTTAGGTCGGGGGACATTCAGTACTTC. Amino acids: CASSLFRSGDIQYF. The gene calls are TRBV5-1 and TRBJ2-4; the D gene is possibly TRBD2 (6 bases). The V and J ends lost 4 bases and 8 bases respectively, with 16 bases between them. CDR3 length: 14 amino acids. Per the germline V gene, CDR1 is SGHRS and CDR2 is YFSETQ.

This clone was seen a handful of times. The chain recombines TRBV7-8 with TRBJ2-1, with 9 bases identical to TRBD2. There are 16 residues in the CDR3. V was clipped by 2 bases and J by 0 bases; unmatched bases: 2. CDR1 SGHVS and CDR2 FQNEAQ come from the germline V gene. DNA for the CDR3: TGTGCCAGCAGCTTACTAGCGGGGAGCTCCTACAATGAGCAGTTCTTC. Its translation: CASSLLAGSSYNEQFF.

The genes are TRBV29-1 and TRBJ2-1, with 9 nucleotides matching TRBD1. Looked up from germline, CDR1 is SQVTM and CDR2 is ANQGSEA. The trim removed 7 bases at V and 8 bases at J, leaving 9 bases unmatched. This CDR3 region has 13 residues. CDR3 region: CSAPGQGTDEQFF. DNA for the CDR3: TGCAGCGCGCCGGGACAGGGTACGGATGAGCAGTTCTTC.

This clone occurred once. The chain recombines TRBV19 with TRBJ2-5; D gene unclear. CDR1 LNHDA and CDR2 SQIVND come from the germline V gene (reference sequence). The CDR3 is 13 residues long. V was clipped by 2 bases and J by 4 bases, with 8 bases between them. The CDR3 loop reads CASSILTGETQYF. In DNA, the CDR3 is TGTGCCAGTAGTATATTAACGGGAGAGACCCAGTACTTC.

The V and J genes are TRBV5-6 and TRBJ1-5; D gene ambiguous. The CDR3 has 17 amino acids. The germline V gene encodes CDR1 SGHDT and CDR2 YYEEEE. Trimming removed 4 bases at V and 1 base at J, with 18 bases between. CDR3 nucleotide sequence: TGTGCCAGCAGCAGAGACCGCGGAGGAGCGAGCAATCAGCCCCAGCATTTT. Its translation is CASSRDRGGASNQPQHF.

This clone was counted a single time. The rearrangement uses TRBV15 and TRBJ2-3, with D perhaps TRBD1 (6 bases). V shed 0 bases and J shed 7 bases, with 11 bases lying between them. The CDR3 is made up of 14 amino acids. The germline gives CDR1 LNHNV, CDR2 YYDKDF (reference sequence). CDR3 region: CATSRDTGTHTQYF. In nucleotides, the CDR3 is TGTGCCACCAGCAGAGATACAGGGACCCATACGCAGTATTTT.

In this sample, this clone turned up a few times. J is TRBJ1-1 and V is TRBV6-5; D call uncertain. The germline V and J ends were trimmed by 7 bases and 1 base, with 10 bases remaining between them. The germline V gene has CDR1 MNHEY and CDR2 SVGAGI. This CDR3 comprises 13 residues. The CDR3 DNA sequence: TGTGCCAGCACGGAAGCGGGGAACACTGAAGCTTTCTTT. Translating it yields CASTEAGNTEAFF.

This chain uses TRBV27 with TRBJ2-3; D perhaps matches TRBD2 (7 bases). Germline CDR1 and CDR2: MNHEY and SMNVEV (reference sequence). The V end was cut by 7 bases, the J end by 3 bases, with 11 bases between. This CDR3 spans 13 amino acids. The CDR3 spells CASTGGATDTQYF. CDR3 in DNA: TGTGCCAGCACGGGGGGCGCGACAGATACGCAGTATTTT.

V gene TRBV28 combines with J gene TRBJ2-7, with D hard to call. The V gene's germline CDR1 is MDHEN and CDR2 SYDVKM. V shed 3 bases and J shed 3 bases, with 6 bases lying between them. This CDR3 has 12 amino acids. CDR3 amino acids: CASSLYNYEQYF. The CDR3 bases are TGTGCCAGCAGTTTGTACAACTACGAGCAGTACTTC.

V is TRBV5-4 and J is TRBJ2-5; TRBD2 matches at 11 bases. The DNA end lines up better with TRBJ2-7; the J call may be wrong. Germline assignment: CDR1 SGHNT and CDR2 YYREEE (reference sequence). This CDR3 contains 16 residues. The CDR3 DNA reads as TGTGCCAGCAGCTCCCACGCCGGGACTAGCGGCTACGAGCAGTACTTC. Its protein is CASSSHAGTSGYEQYF.

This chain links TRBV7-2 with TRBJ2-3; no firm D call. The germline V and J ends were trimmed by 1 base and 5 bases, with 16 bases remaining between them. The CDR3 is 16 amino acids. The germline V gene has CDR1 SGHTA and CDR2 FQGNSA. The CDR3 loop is CASSLGHASFLDTQYF. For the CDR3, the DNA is TGTGCCAGCAGCTTAGGGCATGCATCGTTCTTAGATACGCAGTATTTT.

This chain's CDR3 is CASRKGGWGGYTF. The CDR3 DNA sequence: TGTGCCAGCAGAAAGGGGGGGTGGGGTGGCTACACCTTC. The rearrangement uses TRBV6-5 and TRBJ1-2; TRBD1 is a possible D gene (6 bases). The germline V and J ends were trimmed by 6 bases and 7 bases, with 15 bases remaining between them. Germline CDR1 and CDR2: MNHEY and SVGAGI. The CDR3 runs 13 residues.

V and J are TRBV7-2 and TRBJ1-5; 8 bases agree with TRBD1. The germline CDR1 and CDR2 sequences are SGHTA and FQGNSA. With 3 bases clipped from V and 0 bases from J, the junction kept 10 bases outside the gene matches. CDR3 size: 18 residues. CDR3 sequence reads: CASSFWTGTGYSNQPQHF. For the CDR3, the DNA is TGTGCCAGCAGCTTCTGGACAGGGACGGGGTATAGCAATCAGCCCCAGCATTTT. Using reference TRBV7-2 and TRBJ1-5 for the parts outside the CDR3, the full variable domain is GAGVSQSPSNKVTEKGKDVELRCDPISGHTALYWYRQSLGQGLEFLIYFQGNSAPDKSGLPSDRFSAERTGGSVSTLTIQRTQQEDSAVYLCASSFWTGTGYSNQPQHFGDGTRLSIL.

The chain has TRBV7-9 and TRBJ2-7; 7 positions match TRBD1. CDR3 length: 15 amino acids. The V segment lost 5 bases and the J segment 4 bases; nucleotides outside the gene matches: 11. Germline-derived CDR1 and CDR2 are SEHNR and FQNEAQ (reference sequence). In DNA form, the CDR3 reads TGTGCCAGCAGCCCCTTAGTTGGGACAGCATACGAGCAGTACTTC. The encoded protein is CASSPLVGTAYEQYF.

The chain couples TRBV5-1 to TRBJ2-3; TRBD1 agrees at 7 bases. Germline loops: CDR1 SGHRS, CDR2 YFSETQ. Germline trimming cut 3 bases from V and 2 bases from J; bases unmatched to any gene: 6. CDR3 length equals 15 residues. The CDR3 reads CASSSQGLDTDTQYF. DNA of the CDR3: TGCGCCAGCAGCTCACAGGGGCTGGACACAGATACGCAGTATTTT.

The CDR3: CASHKDRNQPQHF. In DNA, the CDR3 is TGTGCCAGCCACAAGGACAGGAATCAGCCCCAGCATTTT. V and J are TRBV2 and TRBJ1-5, with 7 bases lining up with TRBD1. This CDR3 spans 13 amino acids. The trim removed 8 bases at V and 4 bases at J, leaving 5 bases unmatched. Germline CDR1 is SNHLY and CDR2 is FYNNEI.

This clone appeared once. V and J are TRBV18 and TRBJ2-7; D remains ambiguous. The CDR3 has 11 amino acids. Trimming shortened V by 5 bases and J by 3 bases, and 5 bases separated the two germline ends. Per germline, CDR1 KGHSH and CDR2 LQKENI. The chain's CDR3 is CASSLNYEQYF. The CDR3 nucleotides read TGTGCCAGCTCATTAAACTACGAGCAGTACTTC.

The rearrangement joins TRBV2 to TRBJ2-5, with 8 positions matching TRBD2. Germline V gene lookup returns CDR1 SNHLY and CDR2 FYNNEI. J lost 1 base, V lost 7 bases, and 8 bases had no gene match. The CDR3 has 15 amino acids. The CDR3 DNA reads TGTGCCAGCACGCCCCTAGCGGGCGTCCAAGAGACCCAGTACTTC. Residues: CASTPLAGVQETQYF.

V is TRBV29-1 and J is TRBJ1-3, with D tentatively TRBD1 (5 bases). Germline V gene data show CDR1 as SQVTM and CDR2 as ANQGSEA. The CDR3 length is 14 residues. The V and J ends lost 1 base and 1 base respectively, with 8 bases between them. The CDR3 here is CSVEVSGSGNTIYF. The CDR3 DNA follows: TGCAGCGTTGAAGTATCAGGGTCTGGAAACACCATATATTTT.

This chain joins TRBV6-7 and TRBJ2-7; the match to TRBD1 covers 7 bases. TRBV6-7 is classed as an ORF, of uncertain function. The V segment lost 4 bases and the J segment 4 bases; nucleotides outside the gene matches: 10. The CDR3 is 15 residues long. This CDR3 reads CASSFSGTAFYEQYF. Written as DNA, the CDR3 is TGTGCCAGCAGTTTTTCCGGGACAGCCTTTTACGAGCAGTACTTC.

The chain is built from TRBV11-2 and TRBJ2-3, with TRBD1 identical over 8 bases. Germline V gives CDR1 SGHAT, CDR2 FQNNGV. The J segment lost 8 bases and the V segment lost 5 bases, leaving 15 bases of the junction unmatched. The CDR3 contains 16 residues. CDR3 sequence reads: CASSPRQGSHRGTQYF. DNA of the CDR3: TGTGCCAGCAGCCCCCGACAGGGGTCCCATCGGGGTACGCAGTATTTT. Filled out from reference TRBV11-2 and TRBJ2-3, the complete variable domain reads EAGVAQSPRYKIIEKRQSVAFWCNPISGHATLYWYQQILGQGPKLLIQFQNNGVVDDSQLPKDRFSAERLKGVDSTLKIQPAKLEDSAVYLCASSPRQGSHRGTQYFGPGTRLTVL.

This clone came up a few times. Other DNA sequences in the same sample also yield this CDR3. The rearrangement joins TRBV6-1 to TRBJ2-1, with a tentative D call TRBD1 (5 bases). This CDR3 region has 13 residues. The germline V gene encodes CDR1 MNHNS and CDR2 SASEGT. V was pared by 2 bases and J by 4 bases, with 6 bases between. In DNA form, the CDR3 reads TGTGCCAGCAGTGAAACAGGTTACAATGAGCAGTTCTTC. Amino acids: CASSETGYNEQFF.

The CDR3 DNA sequence: TGTGCCAGCAGCCCTACCGGCAGGGACTATGGCTACACCTTC. Its translation is CASSPTGRDYGYTF. The chain uses TRBV7-2 and TRBJ1-2; D may be TRBD1 (5 bases). Germline lookup yields CDR1 SGHTA and CDR2 FQGNSA. The ends were cut back, 5 bases at V and 3 bases at J, with 13 bases in the middle. This CDR3 spans 14 amino acids.

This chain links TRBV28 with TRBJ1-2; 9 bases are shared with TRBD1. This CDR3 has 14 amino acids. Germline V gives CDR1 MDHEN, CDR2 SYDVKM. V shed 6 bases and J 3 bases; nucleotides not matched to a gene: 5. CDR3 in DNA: TGTGCCAGCAGGGACGGGACAGGGTACTATGGCTACACCTTC. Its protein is CASRDGTGYYGYTF.

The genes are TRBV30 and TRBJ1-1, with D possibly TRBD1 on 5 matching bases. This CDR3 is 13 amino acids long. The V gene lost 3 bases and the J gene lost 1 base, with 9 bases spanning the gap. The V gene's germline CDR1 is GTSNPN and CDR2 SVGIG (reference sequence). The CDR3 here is CAWSRVRNTEAFF. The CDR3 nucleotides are TGTGCCTGGAGCAGGGTGCGGAACACTGAAGCTTTCTTT.

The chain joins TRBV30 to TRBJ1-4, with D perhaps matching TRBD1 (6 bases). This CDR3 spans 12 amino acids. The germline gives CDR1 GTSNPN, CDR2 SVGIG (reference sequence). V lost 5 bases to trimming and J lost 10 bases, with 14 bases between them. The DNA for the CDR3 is TGTGCCTGGGCCGGGGGCGGGGGAAAACTGTTTTTT. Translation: CAWAGGGGKLFF. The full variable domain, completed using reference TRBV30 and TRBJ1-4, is SQTIHQWPATLVQPVGSPLSLECTVEGTSNPNLYWYRQAAGRGLQLLFYSVGIGQISSEVPQNLSASRPQDRQFILSSKKLLLSDSGFYLCAWAGGGGKLFFGSGTQLSVL.

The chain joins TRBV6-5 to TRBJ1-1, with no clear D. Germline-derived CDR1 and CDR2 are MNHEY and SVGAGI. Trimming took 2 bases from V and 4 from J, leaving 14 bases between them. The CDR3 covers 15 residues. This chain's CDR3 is CASSYPTGGATEAFF. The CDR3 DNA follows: TGTGCCAGCAGTTACCCGACGGGAGGAGCCACTGAAGCTTTCTTT.